Here is one T cell receptor beta chain with its context. Its matching antigen is unknown. The table came from immunoSEQ multiplex PCR; TCRdb's copy has only in-frame clones and leaves some out. The profile shows a few hundred thousand clones, around 97% of them singletons. Donors had no recently reported acute infections or vaccinations and were HIV-negative. CD4+ cells underwent separation, giving CD45RA+ naive and CD45RA-negative memory subsets. This CDR3 comprises 15 residues. CDR1 and CDR2 from the germline V gene are ENHRY and SYGVKD. V was shortened by 0 bases and J by 8 bases, with 13 bases between the two germline ends. This sample is drawn from a study of shared clonotypes between healthy human individuals. Study-wide points: Generally, naive subsets came out with larger estimated richness than memory subsets. Some naive CD4 clonotypes, roughly 5%, turned up in common across four donors.

The receptor's source is a woman between 25 and 40 years old in good health. The sequencing input was naive CD4+ T cells sorted from blood. This sample's subset: CD45RA+ positively selected. This sequence joins TRBV10-3 and TRBJ1-4, with D unresolved. For the CDR3, the DNA is TGTGCCATCAGTGAGTCTAACGGAGGGCTCGAAAAACTGTTTTTT. Translated, it gives CAISESNGGLEKLFF.